The 20 T cell receptor beta chains below all came from one sample that was sequenced in a study of regulatory T cells in long-lasting Graves disease. Time point described: newly diagnosed GD, antithyroid drugs for less than 3 months. RNA extracted from PBMCs served as the sequencing template. Arm-PCR with iRepertoire HTBI primers amplified the CDR3 regions for these TCR beta libraries. MiXCR was run by TCRdb on the multiplex PCR reads, yielding one entry per CDR3 protein. The repertoire holds 420,000 or so distinct CDR3 sequences, with over 15% as singletons. The sample was also reused in another study, on T cells in Graves' hyperthyroidism and ophthalmopathy.

The source was peripheral blood mononuclear cells (PBMCs), collected at new diagnosis, from a patient treated with antithyroid drugs. These receptors were collected from a woman younger than 35 with Graves disease.

This clonotype has a handful of counts. The V and J genes are TRBV28 and TRBJ2-6; the D is unclear. Trimming shortened V by 1 base and J by 2 bases, and 9 bases separated the two germline ends. Germline V gives CDR1 MDHEN, CDR2 SYDVKM. The CDR3 covers 16 residues. The CDR3 coding sequence is TGTGCCAGCAGTTTATCCTCACCTCCTGGGGCCAACGTCCTGACTTTC. It is translated as CASSLSSPPGANVLTF.

In its sample, this clonotype was seen many times. This chain connects TRBV28 to TRBJ2-3; D gene unclear. V was cut by 6 bases and J by 7 bases, with 14 bases left in between. The CDR3 runs to 13 residues. In germline, CDR1 is MDHEN, CDR2 SYDVKM. CDR3 nucleotides: TGTGCCAGCAGGTTAGGGATGATAAATACGCAGTATTTT. It encodes CASRLGMINTQYF.

The J gene is TRBJ2-7, the V gene TRBV19, with D possibly called TRBD1 or TRBD2 (5 bases each). Trimming removed 6 bases at V and 6 bases at J, with 21 bases between. The germline gives CDR1 LNHDA, CDR2 SQIVND (reference sequence). The CDR3 loop spans 15 amino acids. CDR3 loop: CASRLGGRDRGEQYF. In DNA form, the CDR3 reads TGTGCCAGTAGGCTTGGCGGCAGGGACCGTGGCGAGCAGTACTTC.

The chain has TRBV27 and TRBJ2-1, with D possibly being TRBD2 (7 bases). The germline CDR1 and CDR2 sequences are MNHEY and SMNVEV (reference sequence). The CDR3 is 13 amino acids. The V end lost 6 bases, the J end lost 10 bases, and 16 bases lay between the germline ends. The CDR3 is CASRQGGIVEQFF. CDR3 bases: TGTGCCAGCAGACAGGGAGGGATTGTGGAGCAGTTCTTC.

This chain links TRBV20-1 with TRBJ2-2, with 7 bases that match TRBD2. In germline, CDR1 is DFQATT, CDR2 SNEGSKA (reference sequence). The V segment lost 6 bases and the J segment 5 bases; nucleotides outside the gene matches: 6. The length of the CDR3 is 13 residues. The chain's CDR3 is CSAGTGGTGELFF. The CDR3 nucleotides read TGCAGTGCCGGGACGGGAGGAACCGGGGAGCTGTTTTTT.

For the CDR3, the DNA is TGTGCCAGCAGGTACAGGGGGCGGTGGGCCTCCTATAATTCACCCCTCCACTTT. This translates into CASRYRGRWASYNSPLHF. The chain uses TRBV7-2 and TRBJ1-6, with 9 bases identical to TRBD1. J gave up 0 bases and V 6 bases, and 9 bases lay outside the gene matches. Germline loops: CDR1 SGHTA, CDR2 FQGNSA. The CDR3 is made up of 18 amino acids.

This clonotype was found many times. The gene calls are TRBV2 and TRBJ2-1; the match to TRBD2 covers 7 bases. The CDR3 runs to 14 residues. The J segment lost 6 bases and the V segment lost 5 bases, leaving 7 bases of the junction unmatched. CDR1 SNHLY and CDR2 FYNNEI come from the germline V gene. CDR3 coding DNA: TGTGCCAGCAGTTTGCTAGCGGCGGCCAATGAGCAGTTCTTC. Encoded protein: CASSLLAAANEQFF.

This clonotype was seen at least ten times. An end of the junction differs from the germline gene, which may be a read error. The V gene is TRBV7-2, the J gene TRBJ2-7; 9 bases are shared with TRBD2. There are 15 residues in the CDR3. CDR1 and CDR2 from the germline V gene are SGHTA and FQGNSA. DNA for the CDR3: TGCGCCAGCAGCTTGGGAGCGGGAGGCACCTACGAGCAGTACTTC. This encodes CASSLGAGGTYEQYF.

V gene TRBV28 combines with J gene TRBJ1-5; TRBD1 is a possible D gene (5 bases). The germline V gene has CDR1 MDHEN and CDR2 SYDVKM. Trimming took 3 bases from V and 2 from J, leaving 14 bases between them. The CDR3 covers 16 residues. The CDR3 DNA reads as TGTGCCAGCAGTTTGAGGCAGGGCCGGGGCAATCAGCCCCAGCATTTT. It specifies CASSLRQGRGNQPQHF. The complete variable domain, with remaining parts taken from reference TRBV28 and TRBJ1-5, reads DVKVTQSSRYLVKRTGEKVFLECVQDMDHENMFWYRQDPGLGLRLIYFSYDVKMKEKGDIPEGYSVSREKKERFSLILESASTNQTSMYLCASSLRQGRGNQPQHFGDGTRLSIL.

The rearrangement links TRBV11-1 to TRBJ2-5; 13 bases agree with TRBD2. Per the germline V gene, CDR1 is SGHAT and CDR2 is FQDESV (reference sequence). The CDR3 loop spans 16 amino acids. After removal of 3 bases from V and 2 bases from J, the junction contained 3 bases not matched to a gene. CDR3 nucleotides: TGTGCCAGCAGCTTTGGACTAGCGGGGGTACAAGAGACCCAGTACTTC. As protein: CASSFGLAGVQETQYF.

This clonotype was recorded many times. The V gene is TRBV11-2, the J gene TRBJ2-1; no firm D call. V gave up 0 bases and J gave up 10 bases, with 10 bases separating them. From germline, CDR1 is SGHAT and CDR2 FQNNGV. The CDR3 length is 13 residues. The CDR3 coding sequence is TGTGCCAGCAGCTTAGATCTTATAAGAGAGCAGTTCTTC. It specifies CASSLDLIREQFF.

With regard to this clonotype: This may be a read error: a much more frequent sequence differs by one nucleotide. The chain links TRBV27 to TRBJ2-7; the D is unclear. The CDR3 is 14 amino acids. Germline V gene sequence: CDR1 MNHEY, CDR2 SMNVEV (reference sequence). Written as DNA, the CDR3 is TGTGCCAGCAGTACCCTGCCGTCCGCCTACGAGCAGTGCTTC. Translating gives CASSTLPSAYEQCF.

There are a few counts of this clonotype. The chain's CDR3 is CASRPKNDYSGNTIYF. In DNA, the CDR3 is TGTGCCAGCAGACCGAAAAACGATTACTCTGGAAACACCATATATTTT. This sequence joins TRBV12-3 or TRBV12-4 and TRBJ1-3, with D hard to call. The germline V and J ends were trimmed by 6 bases and 0 bases, with 15 bases remaining between them. This CDR3 is built from 16 residues.

This rearrangement joins TRBV30 to TRBJ2-1; 11 positions agree with TRBD2. The V and J ends lost 0 bases and 4 bases, in that order; junction bases with no gene match: 14. This CDR3 is 19 amino acids long. Germline V CDR1 and CDR2: GTSNPN, SVGIG (reference sequence). The CDR3 region is CAWSVPGTSGNFLYNEQFF. DNA of the CDR3: TGTGCCTGGAGTGTACCCGGGACTAGCGGAAACTTCCTATACAATGAGCAGTTCTTC. The variable domain in full, with the rest retrieved from reference TRBV30 and TRBJ2-1, is SQTIHQWPATLVQPVGSPLSLECTVEGTSNPNLYWYRQAAGRGLQLLFYSVGIGQISSEVPQNLSASRPQDRQFILSSKKLLLSDSGFYLCAWSVPGTSGNFLYNEQFFGPGTRLTVL.

This clonotype was counted at least ten times. The genes are TRBV20-1 and TRBJ2-5; D is unclear. V was trimmed by 0 bases and J by 2 bases, leaving 10 bases between them. The CDR3 has 14 amino acids. Per the germline V gene, CDR1 is DFQATT and CDR2 is SNEGSKA (reference sequence). CDR3 DNA: TGCAGTGCTAGAGATTTCCGGCAGCAAGAGACCCAGTACTTC. Residues: CSARDFRQQETQYF.

The chain employs TRBV5-6 and TRBJ2-1, with D uncertain. This CDR3 is built from 12 residues. Trimming shortened V by 3 bases and J by 6 bases, and 7 bases separated the two germline ends. Germline V lookup: CDR1 SGHDT, CDR2 YYEEEE. CDR3 sequence reads: CASSSYTNEQFF. CDR3 coding DNA: TGTGCCAGCAGCTCCTACACCAATGAGCAGTTCTTC.

This clonotype showed up just a few times. The chain's CDR3 is CASSPWTDKETQYF. CDR3 nucleotide sequence: TGTGCCAGCAGCCCTTGGACAGATAAAGAGACCCAGTACTTC. The chain carries TRBV7-9 and TRBJ2-5, with D possibly TRBD1 on 6 matching bases. Germline CDR1 SEHNR, CDR2 FQNEAQ (reference sequence). The V end was cut by 5 bases, the J end by 3 bases, with 13 bases between. The CDR3 sequence is 14 residues long.

This clonotype was counted between two and nine times. This chain uses TRBV20-1 with TRBJ2-5; a weak D match, TRBD2 (5 bases). The V end was cut by 8 bases, the J end by 0 bases, with 10 bases between. Per the germline V gene, CDR1 is DFQATT and CDR2 is SNEGSKA (reference sequence). The CDR3 has 12 residues. The CDR3, as DNA: TGCAGTAGAGGGCTTAACCAAGAGACCCAGTACTTC. This gives the protein CSRGLNQETQYF.

This clonotype was counted many times. The V call is TRBV10-3, the J call TRBJ2-1; 9 bases match TRBD2. The V gene end was trimmed by 6 bases and the J gene end by 6 bases; junction bases not matched to a gene: 9. The CDR3 length is 15 residues. Germline CDR1 ENHRY, CDR2 SYGVKD. In DNA, the CDR3 is TGTGCCATCAGAGGAGTGGTAGCGGGAGCCAATGAGCAGTTCTTC. It specifies CAIRGVVAGANEQFF.

V usage is TRBV19 and J usage is TRBJ2-7, with D unclear. This CDR3 spans 13 amino acids. Per the germline V gene, CDR1 is LNHDA and CDR2 is SQIVND (reference sequence). Trimming took off 5 bases at V and 4 bases at J, with 12 bases between the two ends. The CDR3 loop reads CASSEVFKYEQYF. The CDR3 DNA sequence: TGTGCCAGTAGTGAAGTATTCAAATACGAGCAGTACTTC. The entire variable domain, with the rest obtained from reference TRBV19 and TRBJ2-7, is as follows: DGGITQSPKYLFRKEGQNVTLSCEQNLNHDAMYWYRQDPGQGLRLIYYSQIVNDFQKGDIAEGYSVSREKKESFPLTVTSAQKNPTAFYLCASSEVFKYEQYFGPGTRLTVT.